This T cell receptor (beta chain) was retrieved from a study of Ad26.COV2.S vaccination and SARS-CoV-2 variants. About the study: Ad26.COV2.S, an intramuscular injection, was given once or twice 56 days apart.

Treatment of the sample: roughly 20 received Ad26.COV2.S at low or high dose, single or two shots; about 5 received placebo; per-sample allocation not given. Sampling occurred on day 63 after the first vaccine or placebo injection. TCRdb keeps only in-frame clones here, not all; method: immunoSEQ multiplex PCR. The repertoire holds just under 250,000 clones, with roughly 90% as singletons. Germline V gene sequence: CDR1 SEHNR, CDR2 FQNEAQ (reference sequence). CDR3 size: 13 residues. Trimming cost V 1 base and J 3 bases, with 7 bases left between them. Sequenced here: peripheral blood, sampled in a trial of Ad26.COV2.S vaccine versus placebo. The rearrangement links TRBV7-9 to TRBJ2-7, with D unclear. This clonotype was obtained from a person aged 18-65 years who received the Ad26.COV2.S COVID-19 vaccine or a placebo. DNA of the CDR3: TGTGCCAGCAGCTTAGTTGGGGACTACGAGCAGTACTTC. Translating gives CASSLVGDYEQYF.